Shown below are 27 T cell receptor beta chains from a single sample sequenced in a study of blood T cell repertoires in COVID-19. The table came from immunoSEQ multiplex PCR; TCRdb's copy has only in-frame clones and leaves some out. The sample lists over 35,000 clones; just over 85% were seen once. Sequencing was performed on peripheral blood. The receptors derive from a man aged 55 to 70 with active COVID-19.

CDR3 nucleotide sequence: TGCGCCAGTCATCAGGGGGCGACCTACGAGCAGTACTTC. Its translation: CASHQGATYEQYF. The genes are TRBV5-1 and TRBJ2-7, with 8 bases lining up with TRBD1. The length of the CDR3 is 13 residues. V was pared by 8 bases and J by 2 bases, with 6 bases of the junction left unmatched. Germline V lookup: CDR1 SGHRS, CDR2 YFSETQ.

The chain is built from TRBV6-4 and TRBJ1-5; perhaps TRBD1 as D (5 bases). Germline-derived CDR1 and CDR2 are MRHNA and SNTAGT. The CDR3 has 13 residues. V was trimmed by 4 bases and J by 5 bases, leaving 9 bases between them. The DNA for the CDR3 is TGTGCCAGCAGTGTCGACAGTGATCAGCCCCAGCATTTT. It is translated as CASSVDSDQPQHF.

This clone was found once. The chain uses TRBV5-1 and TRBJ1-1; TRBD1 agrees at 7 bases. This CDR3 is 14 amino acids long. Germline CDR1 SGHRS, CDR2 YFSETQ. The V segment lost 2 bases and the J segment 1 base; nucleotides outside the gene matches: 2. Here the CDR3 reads CASSFYRGNTEAFF. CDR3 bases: TGCGCCAGCAGCTTTTACAGGGGGAACACTGAAGCTTTCTTT.

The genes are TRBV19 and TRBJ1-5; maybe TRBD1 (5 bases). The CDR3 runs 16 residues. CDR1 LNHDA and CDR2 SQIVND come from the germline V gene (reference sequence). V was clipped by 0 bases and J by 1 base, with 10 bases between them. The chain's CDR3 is CASSIDGGASNQPQHF. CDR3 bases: TGTGCCAGTAGTATAGATGGAGGGGCGAGCAATCAGCCCCAGCATTTT.

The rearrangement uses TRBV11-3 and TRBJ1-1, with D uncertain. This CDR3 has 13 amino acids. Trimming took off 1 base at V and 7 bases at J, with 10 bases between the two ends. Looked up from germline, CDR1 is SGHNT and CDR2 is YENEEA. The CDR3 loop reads CASSLGAEDEAFF. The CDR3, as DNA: TGTGCCAGCAGCTTAGGGGCAGAAGATGAAGCTTTCTTT.

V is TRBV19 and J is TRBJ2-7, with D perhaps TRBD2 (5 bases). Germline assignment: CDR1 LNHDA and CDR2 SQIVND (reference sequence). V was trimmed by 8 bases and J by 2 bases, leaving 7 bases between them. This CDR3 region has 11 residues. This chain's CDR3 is CASGLAYEQYF. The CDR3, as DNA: TGTGCCAGTGGACTTGCCTACGAGCAGTACTTC. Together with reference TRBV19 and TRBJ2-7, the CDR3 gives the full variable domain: DGGITQSPKYLFRKEGQNVTLSCEQNLNHDAMYWYRQDPGQGLRLIYYSQIVNDFQKGDIAEGYSVSREKKESFPLTVTSAQKNPTAFYLCASGLAYEQYFGPGTRLTVT.

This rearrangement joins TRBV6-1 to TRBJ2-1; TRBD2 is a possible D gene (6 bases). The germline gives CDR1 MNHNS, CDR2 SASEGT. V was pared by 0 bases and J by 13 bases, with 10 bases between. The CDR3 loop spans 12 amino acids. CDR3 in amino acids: CASSEAAGHQFF. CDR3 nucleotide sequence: TGTGCCAGCAGTGAAGCAGCGGGTCACCAGTTCTTC.

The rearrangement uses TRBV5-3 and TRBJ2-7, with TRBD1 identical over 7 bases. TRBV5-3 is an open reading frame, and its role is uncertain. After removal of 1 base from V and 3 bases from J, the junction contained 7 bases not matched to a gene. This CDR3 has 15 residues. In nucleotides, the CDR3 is TGTGCCAGAAGCTTGTATCCAGGGGGTGTCTACGAGCAGTACTTC. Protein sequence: CARSLYPGGVYEQYF.

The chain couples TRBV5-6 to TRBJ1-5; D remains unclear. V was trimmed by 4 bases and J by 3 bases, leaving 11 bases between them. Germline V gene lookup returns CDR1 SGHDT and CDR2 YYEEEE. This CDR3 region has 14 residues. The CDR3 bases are TGTGCCAGCAGCATTCGAGGAGTCAATCAGCCCCAGCATTTT. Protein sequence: CASSIRGVNQPQHF.

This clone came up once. The CDR3 DNA reads as TGTGCCACCTTTTTTTTCGGGACAGGCCCCTACGAGCAGTACTTC. It encodes CATFFFGTGPYEQYF. This chain links TRBV24-1 with TRBJ2-7, with 8 bases that match TRBD1. The junction had 11 bases not matched to a gene; V was cut back by 9 bases and J by 2 bases. The V gene's germline CDR1 is KGHDR and CDR2 SFDVKD. The CDR3 sequence is 15 residues long.

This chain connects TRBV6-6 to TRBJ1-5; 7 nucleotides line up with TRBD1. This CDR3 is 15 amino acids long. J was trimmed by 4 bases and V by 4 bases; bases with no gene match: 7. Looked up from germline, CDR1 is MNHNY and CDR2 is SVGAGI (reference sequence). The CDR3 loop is CASSSLTGVNQPQHF. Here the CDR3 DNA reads TGTGCCAGCAGTTCCTTAACAGGGGTTAATCAGCCCCAGCATTTT.

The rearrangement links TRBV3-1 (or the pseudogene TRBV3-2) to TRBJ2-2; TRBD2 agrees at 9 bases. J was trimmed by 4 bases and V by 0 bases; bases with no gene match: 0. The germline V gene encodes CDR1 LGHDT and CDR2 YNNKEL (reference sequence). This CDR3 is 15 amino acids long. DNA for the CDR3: TGTGCCAGCAGCCAAGATAGCGGGGGCACCGGGGAGCTGTTTTTT. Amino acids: CASSQDSGGTGELFF.

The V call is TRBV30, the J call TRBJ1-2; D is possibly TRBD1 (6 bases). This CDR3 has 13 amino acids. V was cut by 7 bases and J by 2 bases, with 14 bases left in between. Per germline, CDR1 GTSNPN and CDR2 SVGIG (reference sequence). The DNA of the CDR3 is TGTGCCTCGAGGGACAATGTAAACTATGGCTACACCTTC. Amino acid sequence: CASRDNVNYGYTF.

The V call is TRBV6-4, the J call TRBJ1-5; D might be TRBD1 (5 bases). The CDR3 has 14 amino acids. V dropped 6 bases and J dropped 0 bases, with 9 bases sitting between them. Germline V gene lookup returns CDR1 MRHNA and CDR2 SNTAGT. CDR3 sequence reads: CASSPDSSNQPQHF. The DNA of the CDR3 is TGTGCCAGCAGCCCAGACAGTAGCAATCAGCCCCAGCATTTT.

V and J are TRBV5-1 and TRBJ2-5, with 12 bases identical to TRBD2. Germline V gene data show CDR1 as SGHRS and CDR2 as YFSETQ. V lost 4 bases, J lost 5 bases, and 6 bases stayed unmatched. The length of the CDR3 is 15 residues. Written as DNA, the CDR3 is TGCGCCAGCAGCCGACTAGCGGGAGATGACGAGACCCAGTACTTC. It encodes CASSRLAGDDETQYF.

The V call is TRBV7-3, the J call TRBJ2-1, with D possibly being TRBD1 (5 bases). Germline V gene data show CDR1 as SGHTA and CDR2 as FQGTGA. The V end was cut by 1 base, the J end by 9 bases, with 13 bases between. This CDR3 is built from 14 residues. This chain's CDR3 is CASSLSLGAREQFF. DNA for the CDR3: TGTGCCAGCAGCTTAAGTCTAGGGGCGCGTGAGCAGTTCTTC. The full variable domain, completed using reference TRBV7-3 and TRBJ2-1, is GAGVSQTPSNKVTEKGKYVELRCDPISGHTALYWYRQSLGQGPEFLIYFQGTGAADDSGLPNDRFFAVRPEGSVSTLKIQRTERGDSAVYLCASSLSLGAREQFFGPGTRLTVL.

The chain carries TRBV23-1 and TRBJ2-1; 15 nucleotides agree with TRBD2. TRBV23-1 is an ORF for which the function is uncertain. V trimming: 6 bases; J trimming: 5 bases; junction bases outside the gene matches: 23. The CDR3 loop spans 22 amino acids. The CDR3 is CASSQGECLGTSGRSVDNEQFF. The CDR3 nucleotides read TGCGCCAGCAGCCAGGGGGAATGTTTGGGGACTAGCGGGAGGAGTGTGGACAATGAGCAGTTCTTC.

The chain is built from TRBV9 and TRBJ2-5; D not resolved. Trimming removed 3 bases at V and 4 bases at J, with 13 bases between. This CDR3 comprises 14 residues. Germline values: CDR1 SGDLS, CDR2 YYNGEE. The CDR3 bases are TGTGCCAGCAGCGCCGTCGGTATGTCAGAGACCCAGTACTTC. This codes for CASSAVGMSETQYF.

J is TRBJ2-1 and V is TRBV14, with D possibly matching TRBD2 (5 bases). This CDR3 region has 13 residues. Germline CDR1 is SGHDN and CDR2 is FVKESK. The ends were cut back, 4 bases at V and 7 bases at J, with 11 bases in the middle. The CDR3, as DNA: TGTGCCAGCAGCCCTAGCTACCAAAATGAGCAGTTCTTC. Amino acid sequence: CASSPSYQNEQFF.

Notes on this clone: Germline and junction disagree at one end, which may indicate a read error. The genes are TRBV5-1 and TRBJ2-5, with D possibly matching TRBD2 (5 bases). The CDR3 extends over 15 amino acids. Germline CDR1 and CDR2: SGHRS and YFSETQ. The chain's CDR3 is CASSLGAEEGVPLNF. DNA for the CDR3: TGCGCCAGCAGCTTGGGTGCGGAAGAGGGCGTCCCCTTGAACTTC. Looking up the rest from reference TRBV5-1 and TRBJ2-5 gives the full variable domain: KAGVTQTPRYLIKTRGQQVTLSCSPISGHRSVSWYQQTPGQGLQFLFEYFSETQRNKGNFPGRFSGRQFSNSRSEMNVSTLELGDSALYLCASSLGAEEGVPLNFGPGTRLLVL.

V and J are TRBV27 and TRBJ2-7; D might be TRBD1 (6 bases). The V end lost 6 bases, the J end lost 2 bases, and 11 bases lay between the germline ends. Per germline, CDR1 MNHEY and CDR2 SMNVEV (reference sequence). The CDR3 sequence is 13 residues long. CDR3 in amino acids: CASSAQGPYEQYF. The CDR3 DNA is TGTGCCAGCAGCGCCCAGGGGCCCTACGAGCAGTACTTC.

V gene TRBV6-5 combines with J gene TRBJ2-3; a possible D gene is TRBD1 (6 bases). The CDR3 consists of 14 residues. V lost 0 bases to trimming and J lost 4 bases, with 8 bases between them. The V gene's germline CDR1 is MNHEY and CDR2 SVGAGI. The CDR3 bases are TGTGCCAGCAGTTACTCGAACAGGGCAGATACGCAGTATTTT. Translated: CASSYSNRADTQYF.

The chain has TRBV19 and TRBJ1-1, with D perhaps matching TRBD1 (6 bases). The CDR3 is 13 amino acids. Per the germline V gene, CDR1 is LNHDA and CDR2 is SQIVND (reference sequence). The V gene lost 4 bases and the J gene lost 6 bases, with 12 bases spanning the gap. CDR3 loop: CASSTTGSAEAFF. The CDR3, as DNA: TGTGCCAGTAGTACTACAGGGAGCGCTGAAGCTTTCTTT.

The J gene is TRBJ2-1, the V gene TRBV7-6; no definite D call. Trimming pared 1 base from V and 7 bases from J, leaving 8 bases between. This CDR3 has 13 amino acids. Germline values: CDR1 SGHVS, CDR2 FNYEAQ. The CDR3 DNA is TGTGCCAGCAGCTTAGGACCGACTAATGAGCAGTTCTTC. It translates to CASSLGPTNEQFF.

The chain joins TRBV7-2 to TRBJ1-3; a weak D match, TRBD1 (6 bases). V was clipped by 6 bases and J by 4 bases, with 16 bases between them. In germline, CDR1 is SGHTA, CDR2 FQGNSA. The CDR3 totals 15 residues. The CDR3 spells CASSHVQGYGNTIYF. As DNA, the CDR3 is TGTGCCAGCAGTCACGTGCAGGGGTACGGAAACACCATATATTTT.

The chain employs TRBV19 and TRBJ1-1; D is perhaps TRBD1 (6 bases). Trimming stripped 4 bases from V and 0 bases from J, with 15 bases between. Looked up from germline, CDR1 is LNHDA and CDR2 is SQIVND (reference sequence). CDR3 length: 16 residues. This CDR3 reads CASSTSPQGMNTEAFF. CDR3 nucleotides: TGTGCCAGTAGTACCTCCCCGCAGGGGATGAACACTGAAGCTTTCTTT.

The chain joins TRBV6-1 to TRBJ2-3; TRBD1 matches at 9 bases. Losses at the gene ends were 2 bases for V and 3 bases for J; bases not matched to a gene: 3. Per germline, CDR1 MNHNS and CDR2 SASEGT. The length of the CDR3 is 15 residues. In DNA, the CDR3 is TGTGCCAGCAGTGAAAATGGACAGGGGACAGATACGCAGTATTTT. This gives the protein CASSENGQGTDTQYF.